This T cell receptor beta chain was observed in a study of T cell responses to AZD1222 COVID-19 vaccine. TCRdb keeps only in-frame clones here, not all; method: immunoSEQ multiplex PCR. The repertoire holds some 130,000 clones, 70% to 90% seen once, with 1.5% to 2% in the top ten. The source was peripheral blood, collected on day 0 of AZD1222 vaccination. The clonotype originates from an adult in good health.

DNA for the CDR3: TGCGCCAGCAGCTCCCAGACAGAGAACTATGGCTACACCTTC. Residues: CASSSQTENYGYTF. This chain joins TRBV4-3 and TRBJ1-2; D might be TRBD1 (5 bases). The germline gives CDR1 LGHNA, CDR2 YSLEER. The CDR3 is 14 residues long. Deletions cut 5 bases from V and 2 bases from J, with 12 bases between.